This record covers a single T cell receptor beta chain. The antigen is unknown. The germline gives CDR1 WNHNN, CDR2 SYGVQD (reference sequence). V lost 0 bases to trimming and J lost 3 bases; unmatched junction nucleotides: 2. The CDR3 extends over 15 amino acids. This sample stems from a study of cytomegalovirus exposure and HLA in healthy donors. Whole-study findings and limits: It is likely that the observed cluster of highly shared sequence variants was a sequencing artifact. One variant, a missense change in DCLRE1C, was linked in a later analysis to TCR beta V- and J-gene trimming. The productive fraction for most TCR beta V segments was about 87% or about 30% in an earlier analysis.

The PCR contained 60 Vbeta and 13 Jbeta primers. Sequencing used immunoSEQ multiplex PCR; TCRdb keeps in-frame clones, though not all of them. The sample lists roughly 120,000 clones; around 77% were seen once. This TCR was sampled from a woman aged 40 to 50 in good health and CMV-seropositive. Specimen: PBMCs. V and J are TRBV10-1 and TRBJ2-7, with 10 bases aligning to TRBD2. CDR3 DNA: TGCGCCAGCAGTGAGTCGTTAGCGGGAGGCTACGAGCAGTACTTC. Protein: CASSESLAGGYEQYF.